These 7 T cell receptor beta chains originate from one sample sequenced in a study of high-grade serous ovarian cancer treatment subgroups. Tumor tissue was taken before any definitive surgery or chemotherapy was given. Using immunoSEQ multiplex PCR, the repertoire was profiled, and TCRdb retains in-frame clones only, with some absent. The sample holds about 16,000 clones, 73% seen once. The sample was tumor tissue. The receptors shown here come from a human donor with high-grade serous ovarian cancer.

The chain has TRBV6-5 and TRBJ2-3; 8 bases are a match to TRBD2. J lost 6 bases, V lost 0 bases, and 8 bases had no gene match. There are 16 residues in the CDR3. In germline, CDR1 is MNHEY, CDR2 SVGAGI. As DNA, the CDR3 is TGTGCCAGCAGTTACTCTGCCGGGGGGGCCGGGGATACGCAGTATTTT. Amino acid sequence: CASSYSAGGAGDTQYF.

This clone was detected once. The CDR3 spells CASSLRSRLLSTSTDTQYF. CDR3 nucleotides: TGCGCCAGCAGCTTGAGGTCTCGGCTCTTATCAACTAGCACAGATACGCAGTATTTT. The chain is built from TRBV5-1 and TRBJ2-3; D gene uncertain. The V end lost 1 base, the J end lost 0 bases, and 21 bases lay between the germline ends. CDR3 length: 19 residues. The germline CDR1 and CDR2 sequences are SGHRS and YFSETQ.

The CDR3 sequence: CASSLVPSQGGNTIYF. The CDR3 DNA reads TGTGCCAGCAGCTTGGTCCCATCCCAAGGAGGAAACACCATATATTTT. This sequence joins TRBV5-5 and TRBJ1-3; D gene uncertain. Germline V lookup: CDR1 SGHKS, CDR2 YYEKEE (reference sequence). This CDR3 region has 16 residues. Trimming removed 0 bases from V and 4 bases from J, with 14 bases in between.

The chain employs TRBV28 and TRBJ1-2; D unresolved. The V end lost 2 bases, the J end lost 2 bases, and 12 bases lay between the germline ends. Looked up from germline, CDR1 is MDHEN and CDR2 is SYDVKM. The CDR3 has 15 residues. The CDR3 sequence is CASSLRPIRNYGYTF. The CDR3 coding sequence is TGTGCCAGCAGTTTACGACCGATCCGCAACTATGGCTACACCTTC.

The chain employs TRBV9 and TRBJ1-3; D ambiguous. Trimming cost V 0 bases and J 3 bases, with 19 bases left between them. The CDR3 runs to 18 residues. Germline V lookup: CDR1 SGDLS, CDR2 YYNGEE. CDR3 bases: TGTGCCAGCAGCGTAGAGCTTGGTGAGGAGGGCGGTGGAAACACCATATATTTT. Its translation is CASSVELGEEGGGNTIYF.

DNA of the CDR3: TGTGCCATCAGTGGAAGGGACGACTACGAGCAGTACTTC. This sequence encodes CAISGRDDYEQYF. The rearrangement links TRBV10-3 to TRBJ2-7; the D call may be TRBD1 or TRBD2 (5 bases each). V lost 4 bases and J 3 bases, leaving 10 bases between the germline ends. CDR1 ENHRY and CDR2 SYGVKD come from the germline V gene. The CDR3 sequence is 13 residues long.

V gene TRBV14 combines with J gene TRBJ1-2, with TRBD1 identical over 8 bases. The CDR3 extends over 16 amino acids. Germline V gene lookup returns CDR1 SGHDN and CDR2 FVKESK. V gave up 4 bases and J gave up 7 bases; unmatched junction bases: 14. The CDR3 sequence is CASSPGQATMVFGYTF. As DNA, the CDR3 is TGTGCCAGCAGCCCGGGACAGGCTACTATGGTTTTTGGCTACACCTTC.